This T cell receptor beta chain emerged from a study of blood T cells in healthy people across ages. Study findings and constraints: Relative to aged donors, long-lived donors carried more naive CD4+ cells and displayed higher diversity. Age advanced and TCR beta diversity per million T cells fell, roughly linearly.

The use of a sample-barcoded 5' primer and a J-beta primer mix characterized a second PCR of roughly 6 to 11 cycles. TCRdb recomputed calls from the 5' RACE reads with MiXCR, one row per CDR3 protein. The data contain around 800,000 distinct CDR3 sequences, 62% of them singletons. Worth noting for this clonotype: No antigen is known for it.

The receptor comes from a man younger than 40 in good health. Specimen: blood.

CDR3 protein: CAWSVGHEQYF. CDR3 DNA: TGTGCCTGGAGTGTAGGTCACGAGCAGTACTTC. The chain uses TRBV30 and TRBJ2-7; no reliable D call. The germline CDR1 and CDR2 sequences are GTSNPN and SVGIG (reference sequence). The CDR3 is made up of 11 amino acids. Deletions cut 0 bases from V and 5 bases from J, with 5 bases between.